This T cell receptor (beta chain) appears in the sequencing data of a study of OX40 agonist ivuxolimab in advanced cancers. On the study more broadly: Patients took ivuxolimab, an agonistic anti-OX40 (CD134) antibody. Melanoma, hepatocellular carcinoma, head and neck or renal cell cancer occurred in dose-escalation patients.

Whole-study findings and limits: There were, on average, more expanded clones in CD8+ T cells than in CD4+. Near-lowest levels of clonal expansion characterized partial responders at 0.1-3.0 mg/kg.

This CDR3 is built from 16 residues. J was trimmed by 3 bases and V by 6 bases; bases with no gene match: 5. In germline, CDR1 is MDHEN, CDR2 SYDVKM. Clones were sequenced by immunoSEQ multiplex PCR, and TCRdb holds only the in-frame ones, with some missing. Of roughly 100,000 clones listed, roughly nine tenths were seen once; the top ten hold around 0.48%. To note about this clone: The antigen is undetermined.

Material: CD4+ or CD8+ T cells sorted from blood, obtained in a trial of the OX40 agonist ivuxolimab. The chain links TRBV28 to TRBJ2-1; TRBD2 aligns across 13 bases. The receptor was derived from an adult with an advanced solid tumor such as melanoma, head and neck, liver or kidney cancer. The CDR3: CASSQTSGGDYNEQFF. As DNA, the CDR3 is TGTGCCAGCAGCCAAACTAGCGGGGGGGACTACAATGAGCAGTTCTTC. The full variable domain, completed using reference TRBV28 and TRBJ2-1, is DVKVTQSSRYLVKRTGEKVFLECVQDMDHENMFWYRQDPGLGLRLIYFSYDVKMKEKGDIPEGYSVSREKKERFSLILESASTNQTSMYLCASSQTSGGDYNEQFFGPGTRLTVL.